These 32 T cell receptor beta chains share one sample of origin, sequenced in a study of blood T cell repertoires in COVID-19. Sequencing used immunoSEQ multiplex PCR; TCRdb keeps in-frame clones, though not all of them. The table has more than 90,000 clones, almost 95% seen once; the top ten hold about 5.7%. Sequencing was performed on peripheral blood. These receptors were obtained from a man over 45 with active COVID-19.

The chain joins TRBV11-2 to TRBJ2-5, with 12 bases identical to TRBD2. The length of the CDR3 is 17 residues. The trim removed 5 bases at V and 4 bases at J, leaving 11 bases unmatched. CDR1 and CDR2 (germline): SGHAT, FQNNGV. The CDR3: CASSPDLTSGSGETQYF. DNA for the CDR3: TGTGCCAGCAGCCCGGACCTGACTAGCGGGAGCGGAGAGACCCAGTACTTC.

The CDR3 here is CAWSVGGPDTQYF. DNA for the CDR3: TGTGCCTGGAGTGTTGGGGGCCCAGATACGCAGTATTTT. The rearrangement links TRBV30 to TRBJ2-3; a weak D match, TRBD1 (6 bases). Trimming took 0 bases from V and 4 from J, leaving 8 bases between them. The CDR3 runs to 13 residues. CDR1 is GTSNPN, CDR2 SVGIG, per germline (reference sequence).

CDR3: CASWGRNYGYTF. For the CDR3, the DNA is TGTGCCAGTTGGGGGCGGAACTATGGCTACACCTTC. V is TRBV28 and J is TRBJ1-2, with D tentatively TRBD1 (6 bases). The CDR3 sequence is 12 residues long. Germline V gene sequence: CDR1 MDHEN, CDR2 SYDVKM. V lost 9 bases to trimming and J lost 2 bases, with 10 bases between them.

The chain is built from TRBV2 and TRBJ2-2; 8 nucleotides align to TRBD1. J was trimmed by 3 bases and V by 8 bases; bases with no gene match: 5. The CDR3 is 14 residues long. Per germline, CDR1 SNHLY and CDR2 FYNNEI. The CDR3 region is CASSGTGHTGELFF. CDR3 nucleotide sequence: TGTGCCAGCTCCGGGACAGGCCACACCGGGGAGCTGTTTTTT.

V and J are TRBV5-4 and TRBJ2-4, with 10 bases that match TRBD2. Trimming took 4 bases from V and 0 from J; bases not matched to a gene: 4. The CDR3 length is 16 residues. Germline V CDR1 and CDR2: SGHNT, YYREEE (reference sequence). Here the CDR3 DNA reads TGTGCCAGCAGCCCCGGACTAGCGGAAGCCAAAAACATTCAGTACTTC. It yields the protein CASSPGLAEAKNIQYF.

The rearrangement links TRBV19 to TRBJ1-6, with 9 bases matching TRBD1. V lost 6 bases and J lost 10; bases outside the gene matches: 4. This CDR3 comprises 13 residues. Germline CDR1 is LNHDA and CDR2 is SQIVND (reference sequence). The CDR3 protein is CASRDRGGSPLHF. CDR3 coding DNA: TGTGCCAGTAGGGACAGGGGAGGGTCACCCCTCCACTTT.

The rearrangement links TRBV5-7 to TRBJ1-4; 7 nucleotides align to TRBD1. TRBV5-7 belongs to the ORF category, with a function that is uncertain. The CDR3 is 16 residues long. V lost 6 bases, J lost 4 bases, and 12 bases stayed unmatched. The DNA of the CDR3 is TGTGCCAGCACCGTTACCGGGACAGAGGATAATGAAAAACTGTTTTTT. It yields the protein CASTVTGTEDNEKLFF.

The chain combines TRBV5-4 with TRBJ2-3; no definite D call. The V gene's germline CDR1 is SGHNT and CDR2 YYREEE (reference sequence). This CDR3 is built from 14 residues. Between the trimmed V and J ends, which lost 0 bases and 2 bases, there was a span of 7 bases. Here the CDR3 reads CASSLALATDTQYF. In DNA form, the CDR3 reads TGTGCCAGCAGCTTGGCCTTGGCCACAGATACGCAGTATTTT.

The V and J genes are TRBV11-2 and TRBJ1-2; TRBD1 might be the D (5 bases). The CDR3 runs 15 residues. Germline V gives CDR1 SGHAT, CDR2 FQNNGV. V lost 2 bases to trimming and J lost 4 bases, with 14 bases between them. The CDR3 region is CASSLMSQGRYGYTF. The CDR3 DNA sequence: TGTGCCAGCAGCTTAATGTCGCAGGGTCGCTATGGCTACACCTTC.

This chain joins TRBV18 and TRBJ2-3; D remains unclear. The CDR3 extends over 16 amino acids. CDR1 is KGHSH and CDR2 is LQKENI in the germline V gene. V shed 3 bases and J shed 2 bases, with 15 bases lying between them. CDR3 DNA: TGTGCCAGCTCACCTACCGGATCGGGTTCCACAGATACGCAGTATTTT. Protein product: CASSPTGSGSTDTQYF.

This chain connects TRBV6-5 to TRBJ1-1; a weak D match, TRBD1 (5 bases). The CDR3 contains 13 residues. Trimming pared 6 bases from V and 1 base from J, leaving 9 bases between. Germline-derived CDR1 and CDR2 are MNHEY and SVGAGI. CDR3 in amino acids: CASRSTGNTEAFF. CDR3 nucleotides: TGTGCCAGCAGATCAACAGGGAACACTGAAGCTTTCTTT.

J is TRBJ2-7 and V is TRBV11-2; 12 bases align to TRBD2. This CDR3 is built from 17 residues. The V segment lost 5 bases and the J segment 4 bases; nucleotides outside the gene matches: 12. The germline V gene encodes CDR1 SGHAT and CDR2 FQNNGV. The CDR3 DNA is TGTGCCAGCAGCGCAGCTAGCGGGAGGGCCTGGGGATACGAGCAGTACTTC. Amino acid sequence: CASSAASGRAWGYEQYF.

CDR3 amino acids: CASSQQREGRDTQYF. The CDR3 bases are TGTGCCAGCAGCCAACAGCGGGAGGGCCGCGATACGCAGTATTTT. The J gene is TRBJ2-3, the V gene TRBV3-1 (or the pseudogene TRBV3-2), with 10 positions matching TRBD2. Germline V gene data show CDR1 as LGHDT and CDR2 as YNNKEL (reference sequence). This CDR3 has 15 amino acids. The junction had 5 bases not matched to a gene; V was cut back by 2 bases and J by 6 bases.

The chain couples TRBV28 to TRBJ1-2; possibly TRBD1 for D (5 bases). Trimming left V 3 bases short and J 0 bases short, with 8 bases between. This CDR3 contains 14 residues. Germline lookup yields CDR1 MDHEN and CDR2 SYDVKM. In DNA form, the CDR3 reads TGTGCCAGCAGTTTGGGGCTAGCTAACTATGGCTACACCTTC. Protein product: CASSLGLANYGYTF.

The V gene is TRBV12-3 or TRBV12-4, the J gene TRBJ2-5; a weak D match, TRBD2 (6 bases). Trimming left V 8 bases short and J 2 bases short, with 12 bases between. The CDR3 spans 13 residues. This chain's CDR3 is CASLGGLQETQYF. CDR3 DNA sequence: TGTGCCAGCCTTGGAGGGTTGCAAGAGACCCAGTACTTC.

The genes are TRBV7-3 and TRBJ2-3, with 9 bases that match TRBD2. V lost 6 bases, J lost 3 bases, and 7 bases stayed unmatched. The CDR3 sequence is 15 residues long. In germline, CDR1 is SGHTA, CDR2 FQGTGA. CDR3 protein: CASRQAGGVTDTQYF. CDR3 in DNA: TGTGCCAGCAGGCAAGCGGGAGGTGTTACAGATACGCAGTATTTT.

This chain joins TRBV19 and TRBJ2-1; 13 bases line up with TRBD2. This CDR3 region has 15 residues. Per germline, CDR1 LNHDA and CDR2 SQIVND (reference sequence). J was trimmed by 5 bases and V by 6 bases; bases with no gene match: 4. Here the CDR3 reads CASSYTSGRDNEQFF. The CDR3 nucleotides read TGTGCCAGTAGCTATACTAGCGGGAGGGACAATGAGCAGTTCTTC.

This chain connects TRBV6-5 to TRBJ1-2, with TRBD1 identical over 7 bases. CDR3 length equals 15 residues. CDR1 is MNHEY and CDR2 is SVGAGI in the germline V gene. Losses at the gene ends were 0 bases for V and 7 bases for J; bases not matched to a gene: 8. The CDR3 coding sequence is TGTGCCAGCAGTTACTCGTACAGGGGAGAGAGTGGCTACACCTTC. Its protein product is CASSYSYRGESGYTF.

This rearrangement joins TRBV28 to TRBJ2-3; TRBD2 aligns across 10 bases. The ends lost 5 bases at V and 1 base at J; junction bases unmatched: 3. This CDR3 contains 15 residues. Germline V gives CDR1 MDHEN, CDR2 SYDVKM. This CDR3 is CASSDLAGGTDTQYF. As DNA, the CDR3 is TGTGCCAGCAGTGACCTAGCGGGAGGCACAGATACGCAGTATTTT.

J is TRBJ1-1 and V is TRBV3-1 (or the pseudogene TRBV3-2); 7 nucleotides align to TRBD1. Trimming cost V 6 bases and J 0 bases; bases outside gene matches: 7. The CDR3 totals 15 residues. CDR1 is LGHDT, CDR2 YNNKEL, per germline (reference sequence). CDR3 nucleotide sequence: TGTGCCAGCAGGGTAACAGGGGCTATGAACACTGAAGCTTTCTTT. This encodes CASRVTGAMNTEAFF.

The rearrangement uses TRBV5-1 and TRBJ1-4; no definite D call. The germline gives CDR1 SGHRS, CDR2 YFSETQ. V was cut by 2 bases and J by 7 bases, with 12 bases left in between. The CDR3 has 14 amino acids. The CDR3, as DNA: TGCGCCAGCAGCTTACTCGGGTCGGGTGAAAAACTGTTTTTT. It yields the protein CASSLLGSGEKLFF.

This CDR3 reads CASRRSPEAFF. The CDR3, as DNA: TGTGCCAGCAGAAGGAGCCCTGAAGCTTTCTTT. The chain recombines TRBV28 with TRBJ1-1; D gene uncertain. From germline, CDR1 is MDHEN and CDR2 SYDVKM. The V and J ends lost 6 bases and 6 bases respectively, with 8 bases between them. The CDR3 has 11 residues. The whole variable domain, filled in from reference TRBV28 and TRBJ1-1, reads DVKVTQSSRYLVKRTGEKVFLECVQDMDHENMFWYRQDPGLGLRLIYFSYDVKMKEKGDIPEGYSVSREKKERFSLILESASTNQTSMYLCASRRSPEAFFGQGTRLTVV.

The chain recombines TRBV9 with TRBJ1-3, with 7 bases lining up with TRBD1. Trimming removed 0 bases from V and 4 bases from J; junction bases left unmatched: 10. Germline V gives CDR1 SGDLS, CDR2 YYNGEE. The CDR3 runs to 17 residues. The CDR3 DNA is TGTGCCAGCAGCGTAGGAGTAATGGACAGGCGGGGAAACACCATATATTTT. It yields the protein CASSVGVMDRRGNTIYF.

This sequence joins TRBV30 and TRBJ1-2; D possibly corresponds to TRBD1 (6 bases). This CDR3 is built from 12 residues. Looked up from germline, CDR1 is GTSNPN and CDR2 is SVGIG (reference sequence). The germline V and J ends were trimmed by 2 bases and 8 bases, with 12 bases remaining between them. The CDR3 sequence: CAWSNQGPGYTF. For the CDR3, the DNA is TGTGCCTGGAGTAATCAGGGGCCCGGCTACACCTTC.

The chain employs TRBV6-1 and TRBJ2-7; D not certain. The CDR3 contains 14 residues. The germline V and J ends were trimmed by 2 bases and 0 bases, with 8 bases remaining between them. In germline, CDR1 is MNHNS, CDR2 SASEGT. The CDR3 region is CASSEPESSYEQYF. The CDR3 region has the DNA TGTGCCAGCAGTGAACCGGAGAGCTCCTACGAGCAGTACTTC.

This chain connects TRBV7-9 to TRBJ2-3; D not certain. Trimming took 3 bases from V and 0 from J, leaving 7 bases between them. Germline assignment: CDR1 SEHNR and CDR2 FQNEAQ (reference sequence). This CDR3 has 14 residues. The CDR3: CASSFLDSTDTQYF. In nucleotides, the CDR3 is TGTGCCAGCAGCTTTCTAGATAGCACAGATACGCAGTATTTT.

The chain couples TRBV5-4 to TRBJ2-5, with 11 bases identical to TRBD1. The germline V gene has CDR1 SGHNT and CDR2 YYREEE (reference sequence). This CDR3 is 17 amino acids long. The V and J ends lost 0 bases and 5 bases, in that order; junction bases with no gene match: 9. The CDR3 spells CASSLEPRTGGGETQYF. The CDR3 region has the DNA TGTGCCAGCAGCTTGGAACCCCGGACAGGGGGCGGTGAGACCCAGTACTTC.

V usage is TRBV3-1 (or the pseudogene TRBV3-2) and J usage is TRBJ1-1, with no clear D. The CDR3 extends over 16 amino acids. Per the germline V gene, CDR1 is LGHDT and CDR2 is YNNKEL (reference sequence). V lost 1 base and J lost 0, with 12 bases in between. CDR3 amino acids: CASSQGGGRLNTEAFF. CDR3 nucleotide sequence: TGTGCCAGCAGCCAAGGAGGAGGCAGATTGAACACTGAAGCTTTCTTT.

The chain has TRBV9 and TRBJ1-2; D unresolved. Germline CDR1 SGDLS, CDR2 YYNGEE. V was clipped by 5 bases and J by 4 bases, with 9 bases between them. This CDR3 spans 12 amino acids. In nucleotides, the CDR3 is TGTGCCAGCAGGGACGGAGGCTATGGCTACACCTTC. Protein product: CASRDGGYGYTF.

This chain connects TRBV6-5 to TRBJ1-3; the match to TRBD1 covers 8 bases. Looked up from germline, CDR1 is MNHEY and CDR2 is SVGAGI. Losses at the gene ends were 2 bases for V and 0 bases for J; bases not matched to a gene: 3. The CDR3 has 16 residues. The CDR3: CASSYGTGGSGNTIYF. The CDR3 DNA reads as TGTGCCAGCAGTTACGGCACAGGGGGCTCTGGAAACACCATATATTTT.

The rearrangement uses TRBV5-8 and TRBJ1-1; 8 bases agree with TRBD1. Looked up from germline, CDR1 is SGHTS and CDR2 is YDEGEE. This CDR3 region has 14 residues. Germline trimming cut 1 base from V and 3 bases from J; bases unmatched to any gene: 2. For the CDR3, the DNA is TGTGCCAGCAGCTTGACAGGGGGGGACACTGAAGCTTTCTTT. It translates to CASSLTGGDTEAFF.

The V gene is TRBV5-1, the J gene TRBJ2-2; TRBD1 is a possible D gene (5 bases). CDR1 is SGHRS, CDR2 YFSETQ, per germline. V shed 0 bases and J shed 3 bases, with 12 bases lying between them. This CDR3 region has 16 residues. The CDR3 region is CASSLEGEQYTGELFF. Written as DNA, the CDR3 is TGCGCCAGCAGCTTGGAAGGGGAACAGTACACCGGGGAGCTGTTTTTT.